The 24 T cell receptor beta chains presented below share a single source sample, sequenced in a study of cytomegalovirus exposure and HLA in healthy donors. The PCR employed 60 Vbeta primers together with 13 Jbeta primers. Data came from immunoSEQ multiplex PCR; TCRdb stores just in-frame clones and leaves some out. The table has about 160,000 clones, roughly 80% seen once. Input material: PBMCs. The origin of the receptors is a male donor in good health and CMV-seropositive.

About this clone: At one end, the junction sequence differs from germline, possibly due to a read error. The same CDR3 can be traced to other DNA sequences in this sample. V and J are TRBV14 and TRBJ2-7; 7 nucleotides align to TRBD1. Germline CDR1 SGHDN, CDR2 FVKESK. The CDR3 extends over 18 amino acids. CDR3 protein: CASSQGVPFDRVSYEQYF. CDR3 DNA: TGCGCCAGCAGCCAAGGAGTTCCCTTCGACAGGGTCTCCTACGAGCAGTACTTC. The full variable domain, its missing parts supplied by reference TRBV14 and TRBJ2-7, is EAGVTQFPSHSVIEKGQTVTLRCDPISGHDNLYWYRRVMGKEIKFLLHFVKESKQDESGMPNNRFLAERTGGTYSTLKVQPAELEDSGVYFCASSQGVPFDRVSYEQYFGPGTRLTVT.

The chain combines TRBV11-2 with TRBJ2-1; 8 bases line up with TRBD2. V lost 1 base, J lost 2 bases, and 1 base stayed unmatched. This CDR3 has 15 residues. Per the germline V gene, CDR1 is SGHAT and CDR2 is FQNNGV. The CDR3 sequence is CASSLVGLAYNEQFF. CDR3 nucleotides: TGTGCCAGCAGCTTAGTGGGACTAGCCTACAATGAGCAGTTCTTC. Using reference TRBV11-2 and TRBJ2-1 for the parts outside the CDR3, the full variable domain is EAGVAQSPRYKIIEKRQSVAFWCNPISGHATLYWYQQILGQGPKLLIQFQNNGVVDDSQLPKDRFSAERLKGVDSTLKIQPAKLEDSAVYLCASSLVGLAYNEQFFGPGTRLTVL.

The CDR3, as DNA: TGTGCCAGCAGCTTAGGTTGGTTAGGGGACTATGGCTACACCTTC. It is translated as CASSLGWLGDYGYTF. The V call is TRBV11-2, the J call TRBJ1-2; D perhaps matches TRBD1 (5 bases). The CDR3 length is 15 residues. Trimming pared 1 base from V and 3 bases from J, leaving 12 bases between. Looked up from germline, CDR1 is SGHAT and CDR2 is FQNNGV.

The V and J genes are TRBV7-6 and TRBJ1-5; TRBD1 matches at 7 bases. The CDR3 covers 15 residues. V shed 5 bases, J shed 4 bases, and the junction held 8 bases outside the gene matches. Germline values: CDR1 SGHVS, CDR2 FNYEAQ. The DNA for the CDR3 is TGTGCCAGCAGCCTTGCGACAGGGAGGAATCAGCCCCAGCATTTT. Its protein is CASSLATGRNQPQHF.

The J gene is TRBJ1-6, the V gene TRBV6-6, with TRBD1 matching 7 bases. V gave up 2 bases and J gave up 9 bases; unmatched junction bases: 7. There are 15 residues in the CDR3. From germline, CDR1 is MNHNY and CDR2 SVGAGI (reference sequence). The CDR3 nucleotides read TGTGCCAGCAGTTACGGCACAGGGGTTGGTTCACCCCTCCACTTT. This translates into CASSYGTGVGSPLHF.

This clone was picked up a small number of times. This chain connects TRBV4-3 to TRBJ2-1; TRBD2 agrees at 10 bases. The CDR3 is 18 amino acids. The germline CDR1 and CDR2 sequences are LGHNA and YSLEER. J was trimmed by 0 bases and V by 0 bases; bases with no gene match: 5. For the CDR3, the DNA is TGCGCCAGCAGCCAAGAGCCAGCTAGCGGGAGCTCCTACAATGAGCAGTTCTTC. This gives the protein CASSQEPASGSSYNEQFF.

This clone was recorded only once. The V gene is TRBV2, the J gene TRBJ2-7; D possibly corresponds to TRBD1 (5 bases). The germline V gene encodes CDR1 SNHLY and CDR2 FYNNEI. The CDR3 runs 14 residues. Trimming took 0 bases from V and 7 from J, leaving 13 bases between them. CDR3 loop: CASSEADSRVEQYF. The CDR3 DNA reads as TGTGCCAGCAGTGAAGCAGACAGTCGGGTGGAGCAGTACTTC.

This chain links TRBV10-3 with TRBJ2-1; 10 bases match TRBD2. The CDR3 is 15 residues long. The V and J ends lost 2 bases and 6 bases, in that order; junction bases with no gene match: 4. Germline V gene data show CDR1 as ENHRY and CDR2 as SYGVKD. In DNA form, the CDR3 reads TGTGCCATCAGTGAGGACAGCGGGAGGGCCAATGAGCAGTTCTTC. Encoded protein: CAISEDSGRANEQFF.

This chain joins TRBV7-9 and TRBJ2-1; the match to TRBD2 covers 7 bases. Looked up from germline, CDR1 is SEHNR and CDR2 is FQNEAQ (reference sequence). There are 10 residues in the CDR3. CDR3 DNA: TGTGCGGGGGGAGGGAATGAGCAGTTCTTC. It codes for CAGGGNEQFF. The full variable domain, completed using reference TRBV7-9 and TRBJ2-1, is DTGVSQNPRHKITKRGQNVTFRCDPISEHNRLYWYRQTLGQGPEFLTYFQNEAQLEKSRLLSDRFSAERPKGSFSTLEIQRTEQGDSAMYLCAGGGNEQFFGPGTRLTVL.

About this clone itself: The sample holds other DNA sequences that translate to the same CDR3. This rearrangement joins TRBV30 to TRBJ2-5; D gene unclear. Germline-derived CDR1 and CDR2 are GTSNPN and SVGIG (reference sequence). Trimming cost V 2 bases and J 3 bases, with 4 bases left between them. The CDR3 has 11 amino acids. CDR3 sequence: CAWSPKETQYF. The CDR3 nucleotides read TGTGCCTGGAGTCCAAAAGAGACCCAGTACTTC.

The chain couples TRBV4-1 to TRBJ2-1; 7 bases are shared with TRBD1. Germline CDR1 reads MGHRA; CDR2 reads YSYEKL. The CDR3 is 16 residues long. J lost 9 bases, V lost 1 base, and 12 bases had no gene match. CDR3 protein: CASSQGRGGGKGEQFF. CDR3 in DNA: TGCGCCAGCAGCCAAGGTAGAGGGGGCGGCAAGGGTGAGCAGTTCTTC.

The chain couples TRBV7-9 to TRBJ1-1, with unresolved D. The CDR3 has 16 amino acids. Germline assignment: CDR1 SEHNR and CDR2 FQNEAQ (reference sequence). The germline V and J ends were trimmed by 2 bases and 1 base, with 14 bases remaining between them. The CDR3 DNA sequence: TGTGCCAGCAGCTTAAGCCTCCTACCGGGGAACACTGAAGCTTTCTTT. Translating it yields CASSLSLLPGNTEAFF.

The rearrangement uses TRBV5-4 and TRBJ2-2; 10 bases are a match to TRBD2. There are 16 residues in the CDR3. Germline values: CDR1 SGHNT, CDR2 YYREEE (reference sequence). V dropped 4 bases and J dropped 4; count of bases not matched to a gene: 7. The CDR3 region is CASSPRTSGSTGELFF. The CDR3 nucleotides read TGTGCCAGCAGCCCCCGGACTAGCGGAAGCACCGGGGAGCTGTTTTTT.

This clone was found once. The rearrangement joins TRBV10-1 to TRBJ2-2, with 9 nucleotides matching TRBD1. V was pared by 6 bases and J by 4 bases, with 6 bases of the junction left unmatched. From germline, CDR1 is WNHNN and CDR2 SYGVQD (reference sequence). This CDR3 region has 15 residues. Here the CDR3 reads CASSPGTGFTGELFF. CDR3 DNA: TGCGCCAGCAGCCCCGGGACAGGGTTCACCGGGGAGCTGTTTTTT.

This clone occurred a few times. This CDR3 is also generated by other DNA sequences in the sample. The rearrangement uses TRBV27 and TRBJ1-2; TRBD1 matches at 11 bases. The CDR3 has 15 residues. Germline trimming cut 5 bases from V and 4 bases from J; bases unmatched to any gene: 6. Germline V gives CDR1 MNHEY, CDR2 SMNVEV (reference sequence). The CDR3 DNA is TGTGCCAGCAGTCTGCGGACAGGGGGCGCCTATGGCTACACCTTC. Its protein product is CASSLRTGGAYGYTF.

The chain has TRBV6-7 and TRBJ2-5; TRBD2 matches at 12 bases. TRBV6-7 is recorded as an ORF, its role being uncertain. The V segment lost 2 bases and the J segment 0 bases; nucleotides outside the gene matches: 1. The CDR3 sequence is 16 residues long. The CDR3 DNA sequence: TGTGCCAGCAGTTACGGACTAGCGGGGTACCAAGAGACCCAGTACTTC. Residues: CASSYGLAGYQETQYF.

CDR3 protein: CASGEGDPYNEQFF. The CDR3 region has the DNA TGTGCTAGTGGCGAGGGGGATCCCTACAATGAGCAGTTCTTC. V and J are TRBV12-5 and TRBJ2-1; perhaps TRBD1 as D (6 bases). In germline, CDR1 is LGHNT, CDR2 FRNRAP. The CDR3 contains 14 residues. V lost 6 bases to trimming and J lost 2 bases, with 11 bases between them.

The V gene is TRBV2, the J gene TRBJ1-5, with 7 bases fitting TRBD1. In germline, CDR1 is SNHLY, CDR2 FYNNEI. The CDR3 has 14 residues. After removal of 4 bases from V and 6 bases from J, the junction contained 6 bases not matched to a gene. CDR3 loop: CASSVDRVGQPQHF. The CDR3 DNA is TGTGCCAGCAGTGTCGACAGGGTAGGTCAGCCCCAGCATTTT.

The CDR3 spells CASSLGGLANYEQYF. The CDR3 coding sequence is TGTGCCAGCAGTTTAGGGGGACTAGCCAACTACGAGCAGTACTTC. This rearrangement joins TRBV27 to TRBJ2-7; 9 nucleotides match TRBD2. CDR1 MNHEY and CDR2 SMNVEV come from the germline V gene (reference sequence). V shed 2 bases and J 3 bases; nucleotides not matched to a gene: 5. This CDR3 comprises 15 residues.

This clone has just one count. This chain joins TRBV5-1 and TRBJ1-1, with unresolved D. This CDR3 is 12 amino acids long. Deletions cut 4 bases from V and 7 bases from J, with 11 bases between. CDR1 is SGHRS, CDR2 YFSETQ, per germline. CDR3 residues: CASSPVEGEAFF. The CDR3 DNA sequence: TGCGCCAGCAGCCCCGTGGAGGGTGAAGCTTTCTTT. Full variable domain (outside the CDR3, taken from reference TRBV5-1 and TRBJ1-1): KAGVTQTPRYLIKTRGQQVTLSCSPISGHRSVSWYQQTPGQGLQFLFEYFSETQRNKGNFPGRFSGRQFSNSRSEMNVSTLELGDSALYLCASSPVEGEAFFGQGTRLTVV.

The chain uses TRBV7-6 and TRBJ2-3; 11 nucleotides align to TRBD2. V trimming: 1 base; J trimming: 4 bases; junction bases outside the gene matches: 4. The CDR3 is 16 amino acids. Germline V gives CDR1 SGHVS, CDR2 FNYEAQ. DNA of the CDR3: TGTGCCAGCAGCTTAGGTAGCGGGGGGGCCCCAGATACGCAGTATTTT. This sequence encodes CASSLGSGGAPDTQYF.

The CDR3 bases are TGCGCCAGCAGTGAGTCATCTAGCGCAATGTACTACAATGAGCAGTTCTTC. Residues: CASSESSSAMYYNEQFF. This sequence joins TRBV10-1 and TRBJ2-1; TRBD2 might be the D (6 bases). Looked up from germline, CDR1 is WNHNN and CDR2 is SYGVQD (reference sequence). The CDR3 consists of 17 residues. Deletions cut 0 bases from V and 3 bases from J, with 15 bases between.

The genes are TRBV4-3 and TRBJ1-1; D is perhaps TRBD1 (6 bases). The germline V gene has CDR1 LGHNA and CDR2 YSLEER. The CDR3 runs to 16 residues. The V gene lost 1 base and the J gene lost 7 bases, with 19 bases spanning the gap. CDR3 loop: CASSQAGRGAPNEAFF. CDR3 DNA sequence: TGCGCCAGCAGCCAAGCGGGTCGGGGGGCGCCGAATGAAGCTTTCTTT.

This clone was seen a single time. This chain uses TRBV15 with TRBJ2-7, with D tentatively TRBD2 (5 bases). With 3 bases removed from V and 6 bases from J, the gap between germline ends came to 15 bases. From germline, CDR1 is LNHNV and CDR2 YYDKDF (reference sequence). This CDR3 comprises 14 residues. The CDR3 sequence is CATSSWTGISEQYF. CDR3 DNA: TGTGCCACCAGCAGCTGGACGGGGATCAGCGAGCAGTACTTC.